Listed below are T cell receptor beta chains from one sample, sequenced in a study of CD8 T cells in Susac syndrome. TCRdb itself ran the immunoSEQ multiplex PCR reads through MiXCR, one entry per CDR3 protein. The table lists a few hundred thousand distinct CDR3 sequences, 95% of them singletons, with 0.085% to 0.1% in the top ten. Source material: CD4+ T cells from PBMCs. The receptors derive from a human donor with multiple sclerosis. CDR3s include the opening cysteine and the closing phenylalanine or tryptophan. The order of the fields is D gene, V gene, clone size, J gene, CDR3 protein. A D gene is named only where the DNA matches it firmly. The size entry is marked missing in some rows and otherwise reads once, few, many or a size class.

d_gene: TRBD1
v_gene: TRBV18
abundance: -
j_gene: TRBJ1-5
CDR3aa: CASSPLPRQGHQPQHF

d_gene: -
v_gene: TRBV25-1
abundance: -
j_gene: TRBJ2-7
CDR3aa: CASSEALDEQYF

d_gene: -
v_gene: TRBV5-4
abundance: once
j_gene: TRBJ2-2
CDR3aa: CASSLDSPRTGELFF

d_gene: -
v_gene: TRBV9
abundance: -
j_gene: TRBJ2-3
CDR3aa: CASSTLSTDTQYF

d_gene: TRBD1
v_gene: TRBV20-1
abundance: -
j_gene: TRBJ1-1
CDR3aa: CSATWTGKNTEAFF

d_gene: -
v_gene: TRBV18
abundance: -
j_gene: TRBJ2-1
CDR3aa: CASSPPPAGDEQFF

d_gene: -
v_gene: TRBV29-1
abundance: -
j_gene: TRBJ2-7
CDR3aa: CSVGRDSYEQYF

d_gene: -
v_gene: TRBV20-1
abundance: -
j_gene: TRBJ2-7
CDR3aa: CSARIAQEQYF

d_gene: -
v_gene: TRBV10-3
abundance: -
j_gene: TRBJ1-5
CDR3aa: CAISEVGGGNQPQHF

d_gene: -
v_gene: TRBV30
abundance: -
j_gene: TRBJ1-1
CDR3aa: CAWSHPGGMNTEAFF

d_gene: -
v_gene: TRBV20-1
abundance: -
j_gene: TRBJ2-3
CDR3aa: CSARVELTDTQYF

d_gene: TRBD2
v_gene: TRBV29-1
abundance: -
j_gene: TRBJ2-2
CDR3aa: CSVGSASGTGELFF

d_gene: -
v_gene: TRBV30
abundance: -
j_gene: TRBJ2-7
CDR3aa: CAWSVIYEQYF

d_gene: -
v_gene: TRBV7-2
abundance: -
j_gene: TRBJ2-7
CDR3aa: CASSTGQISYEQYF

d_gene: -
v_gene: TRBV7-3
abundance: -
j_gene: TRBJ2-3
CDR3aa: CASSRLASSTDTQYF

d_gene: TRBD1
v_gene: TRBV20-1
abundance: -
j_gene: TRBJ2-7
CDR3aa: CSARLGQSYYEQYF

d_gene: -
v_gene: TRBV5-1
abundance: -
j_gene: TRBJ2-2
CDR3aa: CASGGTAQTGELFF

d_gene: TRBD2
v_gene: TRBV29-1
abundance: -
j_gene: TRBJ2-7
CDR3aa: CSVGGGMDEQYF

d_gene: -
v_gene: TRBV2
abundance: -
j_gene: TRBJ2-1
CDR3aa: CASKQGRGQFF

d_gene: -
v_gene: TRBV29-1
abundance: -
j_gene: TRBJ2-5
CDR3aa: CSVEGTLQETQYF